The present T cell receptor beta chain was sequenced within a study of cytomegalovirus exposure and HLA in healthy donors. This CDR3 comprises 15 residues. Germline V gives CDR1 WSHSY, CDR2 SAAADI. V trimming: 8 bases; J trimming: 5 bases; junction bases outside the gene matches: 11. Researchers ran the PCR with 60 Vbeta and 13 Jbeta primers. The repertoire was sequenced with immunoSEQ multiplex PCR; TCRdb's copy has only in-frame clones and lacks some. Counted here are over 100,000 clones, roughly three fifths occurring once; the ten biggest clones make up 2% to 3%. This TCR was sampled from a middle-aged woman in good health and CMV-seronegative. The rearrangement links TRBV10-2 to TRBJ2-2; 7 nucleotides line up with TRBD2. Sequencing used PBMCs. In DNA form, the CDR3 reads TGCGCCAGCGGACCGGGACTACCCCGAACCGGGGAGCTGTTTTTT. Amino acid sequence: CASGPGLPRTGELFF.